A single sample gave rise to the 10 T cell receptor beta chains below, sequenced in a study of CD8 T cells in Susac syndrome. An input of roughly 0.45 to 1 ug of RNA was subjected to reverse transcription using random hexamers. MiXCR was run by TCRdb on the immunoSEQ multiplex PCR reads, yielding one entry per CDR3 protein. The table includes 100,000 to 150,000 distinct CDR3 sequences, approximately 79% detected once. Sequencing was done on a sample of CD8+ T cells from PBMCs. Receptor source: a human donor with multiple sclerosis.

The CDR3 loop is CAWSSRGRKAFF. CDR3 coding DNA: TGTGCCTGGAGTTCGAGGGGGCGTAAAGCTTTCTTT. The gene calls are TRBV30 and TRBJ1-1; 7 positions match TRBD1. After removal of 2 bases from V and 9 bases from J, the junction contained 6 bases not matched to a gene. This CDR3 contains 12 residues. Germline assignment: CDR1 GTSNPN and CDR2 SVGIG (reference sequence).

The gene calls are TRBV5-1 and TRBJ2-5; 7 nucleotides match TRBD1. CDR3 length: 15 amino acids. Germline V CDR1 and CDR2: SGHRS, YFSETQ. The junction had 9 bases not matched to a gene; V was cut back by 6 bases and J by 1 base. CDR3 sequence: CASNPRGGLQETQYF. DNA for the CDR3: TGCGCCAGCAACCCCAGAGGGGGCCTCCAAGAGACCCAGTACTTC.

This chain joins TRBV7-9 and TRBJ2-7; D is unresolved. The CDR3 runs 14 residues. V gave up 4 bases and J gave up 4 bases, with 14 bases separating them. Germline V gives CDR1 SEHNR, CDR2 FQNEAQ (reference sequence). The CDR3 is CASSSTRNAYEQYV. CDR3 bases: TGTGCCAGCAGCTCCACCCGGAACGCGTACGAGCAGTACGTC.

The chain couples TRBV20-1 to TRBJ1-1; a weak D match, TRBD1 (5 bases). V shed 1 base and J shed 3 bases, with 15 bases lying between them. Germline loops: CDR1 DFQATT, CDR2 SNEGSKA (reference sequence). The CDR3 is 15 amino acids. CDR3 nucleotide sequence: TGCAGTGCTAGAGGGGCCGGACACTACTACACTGAAGCTTTCTTT. It specifies CSARGAGHYYTEAFF.

V and J are TRBV20-1 and TRBJ2-7; TRBD2 agrees at 10 bases. There are 16 residues in the CDR3. Germline assignment: CDR1 DFQATT and CDR2 SNEGSKA (reference sequence). Trimming cost V 3 bases and J 4 bases; bases outside gene matches: 12. DNA for the CDR3: TGCAGTGCTAGTAATAGGTCTAGCGGGAGTCTTTACGAGCAGTACGTC. Protein product: CSASNRSSGSLYEQYV.

The chain combines TRBV5-1 with TRBJ1-1, with D perhaps TRBD1 (6 bases). CDR3 length equals 12 residues. Germline lookup yields CDR1 SGHRS and CDR2 YFSETQ. Trimming removed 4 bases from V and 7 bases from J, with 11 bases in between. CDR3 nucleotides: TGCGCCAGCAGCCAAAAGGGGGGTGAAGCTTTCTTT. Amino acids: CASSQKGGEAFF. The full variable domain, completed using reference TRBV5-1 and TRBJ1-1, is KAGVTQTPRYLIKTRGQQVTLSCSPISGHRSVSWYQQTPGQGLQFLFEYFSETQRNKGNFPGRFSGRQFSNSRSEMNVSTLELGDSALYLCASSQKGGEAFFGQGTRLTVV.

The chain is built from TRBV5-4 and TRBJ1-1; D is unresolved. The germline V gene encodes CDR1 SGHNT and CDR2 YYREEE (reference sequence). The V gene lost 4 bases and the J gene lost 1 base, with 8 bases spanning the gap. The CDR3 sequence is 13 residues long. CDR3 in amino acids: CASSRPPNTEAFF. CDR3 nucleotide sequence: TGTGCCAGCAGCCGACCACCGAACACTGAAGCTTTCTTT.

The rearrangement links TRBV2 to TRBJ2-5, with 7 bases fitting TRBD2. This CDR3 has 16 amino acids. CDR1 is SNHLY, CDR2 FYNNEI, per germline. The ends lost 3 bases at V and 5 bases at J; junction bases unmatched: 12. The CDR3 DNA reads TGTGCCAGCAGTGATACCAGACTAGGCGGGGGTGAGACCCAGTACTTC. It encodes CASSDTRLGGGETQYF.

The rearrangement uses TRBV7-8 and TRBJ2-1; D unresolved. This CDR3 region has 15 residues. Deletions cut 2 bases from V and 6 bases from J, with 14 bases between. Germline assignment: CDR1 SGHVS and CDR2 FQNEAQ. In DNA form, the CDR3 reads TGTGCCAGCAGCTTAAATGCATTATTGAGCAATGAGCAGTTCTTC. It specifies CASSLNALLSNEQFF.

This sequence joins TRBV9 and TRBJ2-2; TRBD2 matches at 8 bases. J was trimmed by 2 bases and V by 4 bases; bases with no gene match: 10. CDR1 is SGDLS and CDR2 is YYNGEE in the germline V gene. The CDR3 is 17 amino acids. The CDR3 sequence: CASSPPSGSENTGELFF. CDR3 sequence (DNA): TGTGCCAGCAGCCCCCCGAGCGGGAGTGAAAACACCGGGGAGCTGTTTTTT.